This passage covers 14 T cell receptor beta chains from one sample sequenced in a study of T-cell reconstitution after alpha-beta-depleted transplantation in children. The library targeted TCRbeta and was prepared with unique molecular identifiers. TCRdb used MiXCR to reprocess the PCR reads, holding one entry per CDR3 protein. The repertoire holds around 600,000 distinct CDR3 sequences, with more than 20% as singletons. The material was PBMCs, mostly from graft donor cells, obtained 360 days after TCRalphabeta/CD19-depleted stem cell transplant. These receptors all come from a boy younger than two who had a stem cell transplant for acute myeloid leukemia, so the T cells may come from the graft donor.

This clonotype was seen at least ten times. This rearrangement joins TRBV20-1 to TRBJ2-5, with 7 bases matching TRBD2. The trim removed 1 base at V and 5 bases at J, leaving 10 bases unmatched. The V gene's germline CDR1 is DFQATT and CDR2 SNEGSKA (reference sequence). The CDR3 loop spans 15 amino acids. Here the CDR3 reads CSARARWGGVETQYF. CDR3 DNA: TGCAGTGCTAGAGCTCGGTGGGGGGGAGTCGAGACCCAGTACTTC.

The chain couples TRBV15 to TRBJ1-4; D unclear. This CDR3 is built from 16 residues. Germline loops: CDR1 LNHNV, CDR2 YYDKDF (reference sequence). V lost 1 base and J 0 bases, leaving 9 bases between the germline ends. The DNA for the CDR3 is TGTGCCACCAGCAGAGGAGTTGGGTCAACTAATGAAAAACTGTTTTTT. Translating gives CATSRGVGSTNEKLFF.

The chain carries TRBV2 and TRBJ2-1; 7 bases align to TRBD2. The CDR3 runs 12 residues. The ends lost 8 bases at V and 4 bases at J; junction bases unmatched: 2. CDR1 is SNHLY, CDR2 FYNNEI, per germline. The CDR3 sequence is CASWREYNEQFF. Written as DNA, the CDR3 is TGTGCCAGCTGGCGGGAGTACAATGAGCAGTTCTTC.

This clonotype was detected ten times or more. The V and J genes are TRBV10-2 and TRBJ2-5; weak D call: TRBD2 (5 bases). V was cut by 3 bases and J by 5 bases, with 10 bases left in between. Germline assignment: CDR1 WSHSY and CDR2 SAAADI. CDR3 size: 13 residues. In DNA, the CDR3 is TGCGCCAGCAGTGAAGGCAGGAGGGAGACCCAGTACTTC. Translated, it gives CASSEGRRETQYF.

The chain uses TRBV18 and TRBJ2-7; unclear D gene. V was clipped by 0 bases and J by 1 base, with 7 bases between them. This CDR3 comprises 14 residues. CDR1 is KGHSH and CDR2 is LQKENI in the germline V gene. CDR3 nucleotide sequence: TGTGCCAGCTCACCACCGGTCGGTTCCTACGAGCAGTACTTC. Protein: CASSPPVGSYEQYF.

This chain links TRBV5-5 with TRBJ2-7; 7 positions match TRBD2. Germline trimming cut 5 bases from V and 0 bases from J; bases unmatched to any gene: 11. The CDR3 has 16 residues. The germline CDR1 and CDR2 sequences are SGHKS and YYEKEE (reference sequence). The CDR3 nucleotides are TGTGCCAGCAGGCTAAGGGAGGGCCATTCCTCCTACGAGCAGTACGTC. Its protein is CASRLREGHSSYEQYV.

This clonotype showed up just a few times. The rearrangement links TRBV20-1 to TRBJ2-5, with 7 bases aligning to TRBD1. The CDR3 is 15 residues long. With 3 bases clipped from V and 2 bases from J, the junction kept 9 bases outside the gene matches. The germline V gene has CDR1 DFQATT and CDR2 SNEGSKA (reference sequence). CDR3 nucleotide sequence: TGCAGTGCTAGTCCCTCGGGACAGCCTCAAGAGACCCAGTACTTC. Protein: CSASPSGQPQETQYF.

V usage is TRBV15 and J usage is TRBJ2-1; D gene ambiguous. The length of the CDR3 is 16 residues. Trimming removed 0 bases at V and 6 bases at J, with 15 bases between. The germline V gene encodes CDR1 LNHNV and CDR2 YYDKDF (reference sequence). Here the CDR3 DNA reads TGTGCCACCAGCAGAGATTGGGCATGGGGATCCAATGAGCAGTTCTTC. Protein: CATSRDWAWGSNEQFF.

This clonotype was seen a few times. The V gene is TRBV5-1, the J gene TRBJ2-5, with unresolved D. Germline CDR1 and CDR2: SGHRS and YFSETQ. There are 16 residues in the CDR3. The V gene lost 0 bases and the J gene lost 1 base, with 13 bases spanning the gap. The CDR3, as DNA: TGCGCCAGCAGCTTGGCACCGACATTTGTCCAAGAGACCCAGTACTTC. Translation gives CASSLAPTFVQETQYF.

In its sample, this clonotype was seen many times. The chain combines TRBV28 with TRBJ1-2; 7 nucleotides line up with TRBD1. The ends lost 5 bases at V and 0 bases at J; junction bases unmatched: 6. CDR1 is MDHEN, CDR2 SYDVKM, per germline. CDR3 length: 15 residues. As DNA, the CDR3 is TGTGCCAGCAGTCGGGACAGCCGAGCTAACTATGGCTACACCTTC. Its protein is CASSRDSRANYGYTF.

The chain is built from TRBV29-1 and TRBJ1-5; a possible D gene is TRBD1 (5 bases). The germline V gene has CDR1 SQVTM and CDR2 ANQGSEA. CDR3 length: 13 residues. V was pared by 3 bases and J by 5 bases, with 11 bases between. CDR3 sequence: CSVEGGEDQPQHF. CDR3 nucleotides: TGCAGCGTTGAGGGGGGAGAAGATCAGCCCCAGCATTTT.

The rearrangement uses TRBV10-3 and TRBJ2-4, with 9 bases aligning to TRBD2. After removal of 8 bases from V and 6 bases from J, the junction contained 8 bases not matched to a gene. The CDR3 covers 14 residues. Per the germline V gene, CDR1 is ENHRY and CDR2 is SYGVKD. The CDR3 loop reads CAIGGLALGNIQYF. As DNA, the CDR3 is TGTGCCATCGGGGGACTAGCTCTGGGAAACATTCAGTACTTC.

The chain employs TRBV7-2 and TRBJ1-5; D remains unclear. The germline V and J ends were trimmed by 2 bases and 4 bases, with 6 bases remaining between them. CDR1 and CDR2 from the germline V gene are SGHTA and FQGNSA. This CDR3 has 13 amino acids. CDR3 DNA sequence: TGTGCCAGCAGCTTAAGTCGGAATCAGCCCCAGCATTTT. Its protein is CASSLSRNQPQHF.

The genes are TRBV20-1 and TRBJ2-3; 8 bases line up with TRBD1. Trimming removed 6 bases from V and 2 bases from J; junction bases left unmatched: 7. Germline CDR1 DFQATT, CDR2 SNEGSKA (reference sequence). CDR3 length equals 14 residues. The CDR3 bases are TGCAGTGCCCGACCGGGACAGGTCACAGATACGCAGTATTTT. This codes for CSARPGQVTDTQYF.